Here is one T cell receptor (beta chain) with its context. No antigen is known for it. The data originate from a study of response to subunit inactivated influenza vaccine. Study results and caveats: The authors suggested that few new T cells are recruited per seasonal influenza vaccination.

TCRdb ran MiXCR on the RT-PCR reads and lists one entry per CDR3 protein. The sample holds 500,000 to 600,000 distinct CDR3 sequences; 12% to 15% are singletons and the top ten take approximately 10%. This sample comprised PBMCs from blood, obtained 11 to 12 days after vaccination. This clonotype was obtained from a man in his fifties who received an inactivated influenza vaccine.

The CDR3 DNA follows: TGTGCCAGCAGTGAAGTTTTGGGGGGCGAGCAGTACTTC. Amino acid sequence: CASSEVLGGEQYF. J is TRBJ2-7 and V is TRBV2; D is perhaps TRBD2 (6 bases). Germline V gene data show CDR1 as SNHLY and CDR2 as FYNNEI. Trimming took 1 base from V and 6 from J, leaving 10 bases between them. CDR3 length: 13 amino acids.